The clone carrying this T cell receptor beta chain appeared once. The sample originates from a study of blood T cell repertoires in COVID-19. Looking at the study overall: Italy, Spain and the United States were the sources of the convalescent and acute COVID-19 samples. From T cells, B-cell-depleted T cells, or PBMCs came the material, which was cDNA or gDNA.

The method was immunoSEQ multiplex PCR; TCRdb's version includes in-frame clones alone and lacks a portion of them. The table shows 160,000 or so clones, with 70% to 90% occurring only once. The TCR originated in a woman in her 70s with acute or convalescent COVID-19. Sequenced: peripheral blood.

The CDR3 bases are TGTGCCAGCAGCGCCCCCCCGGAGGAAGAGACCCAGTACTTC. Protein product: CASSAPPEEETQYF. The chain couples TRBV9 to TRBJ2-5; TRBD2 might be the D (5 bases). Looked up from germline, CDR1 is SGDLS and CDR2 is YYNGEE. This CDR3 has 14 residues. Trimming shortened V by 3 bases and J by 3 bases, and 12 bases separated the two germline ends.